One sample yielded the 26 T cell receptor beta chains listed below, sequenced in a study of shared clonotypes between healthy human individuals (dated by TCRdb to about 2020). Libraries came from the immunoSEQ multiplex PCR assay. Drawn from immuneACCESS, this table holds only the in-frame rearrangements with V and J called that TCRdb kept. Clones are partly lost; checked studies trace under half to an unresolved V gene and leave the rest unexplained. This sample is represented by approximately 1.1 million clones; roughly 74% of them were singletons. More than 0.5% of the sample lies in the top ten. The sample was memory CD4+ T cells from PBMCs. This specimen's cell subset or site label, per the study, means: CD45RA-negative fraction. All receptors derive from a man aged 18 to 30 in good health. Some clones in this sample may be carry-over from other donors' samples.

This chain connects TRBV4-1 to TRBJ2-7; D is perhaps TRBD1 or TRBD2 (5 bases each). The CDR3 covers 13 residues. Germline V gene lookup returns CDR1 MGHRA and CDR2 YSYEKL. The V end was cut by 6 bases, the J end by 6 bases, with 15 bases between. Here the CDR3 reads CASRAGTYGEQYF. CDR3 nucleotide sequence: TGCGCCAGCAGGGCCGGGACGTATGGCGAGCAGTACTTC.

The chain combines TRBV6-5 with TRBJ2-1; TRBD2 agrees at 9 bases. Germline values: CDR1 MNHEY, CDR2 SVGAGI. The length of the CDR3 is 15 residues. The ends lost 6 bases at V and 6 bases at J; junction bases unmatched: 9. This chain's CDR3 is CASSTLAGEVNEQFF. CDR3 nucleotide sequence: TGTGCCAGCAGCACTTTAGCGGGAGAGGTCAATGAGCAGTTCTTC.

Comment on this clone: The same CDR3 can be traced to other DNA sequences in this sample. The chain joins TRBV11-3 to TRBJ2-5, with D perhaps TRBD1 (6 bases). Germline lookup yields CDR1 SGHNT and CDR2 YENEEA. The CDR3 length is 13 residues. The germline V and J ends were trimmed by 1 base and 4 bases, with 7 bases remaining between them. The CDR3 loop reads CASSLGRGETQYF. Written as DNA, the CDR3 is TGTGCCAGCAGCTTAGGCAGGGGAGAGACCCAGTACTTC.

This clone came up a few times. The V call is TRBV6-1, the J call TRBJ1-2; TRBD1 might be the D (5 bases). V dropped 10 bases and J dropped 8 bases, with 17 bases sitting between them. Looked up from germline, CDR1 is MNHNS and CDR2 is SASEGT. There are 12 residues in the CDR3. In DNA, the CDR3 is TGTGCCACCCAAGGGGCCCTTCCGGGCTACACCTTC. Amino acid sequence: CATQGALPGYTF.

The CDR3: CATSRDRQGYQPQHF. CDR3 nucleotide sequence: TGTGCCACCAGCAGAGATCGGCAGGGGTATCAGCCCCAGCATTTT. The chain couples TRBV15 to TRBJ1-5, with D tentatively TRBD1 (6 bases). The germline V and J ends were trimmed by 0 bases and 5 bases, with 11 bases remaining between them. This CDR3 region has 15 residues. Per germline, CDR1 LNHNV and CDR2 YYDKDF (reference sequence).

V usage is TRBV6-4 and J usage is TRBJ1-1, with D possibly TRBD1 on 6 matching bases. The V gene's germline CDR1 is MRHNA and CDR2 SNTAGT. The CDR3 totals 15 residues. Trimming took off 5 bases at V and 4 bases at J, with 17 bases between the two ends. The DNA of the CDR3 is TGTGCCAGCAGTCTGTCAGGGGTTAGGGGCACTGAAGCTTTCTTT. Translated: CASSLSGVRGTEAFF.

This clone was found a few times. This chain joins TRBV28 and TRBJ1-1; a possible D gene is TRBD1 (6 bases). Germline CDR1 and CDR2: MDHEN and SYDVKM. V gave up 7 bases and J gave up 5 bases, with 11 bases separating them. The CDR3 has 12 amino acids. This chain's CDR3 is CASKQGWTEAFF. CDR3 coding DNA: TGTGCCAGCAAACAGGGATGGACTGAAGCTTTCTTT.

The rearrangement uses TRBV27 and TRBJ1-1; TRBD1 aligns across 8 bases. The CDR3 length is 19 residues. Germline loops: CDR1 MNHEY, CDR2 SMNVEV (reference sequence). V gave up 6 bases and J gave up 0 bases; unmatched junction bases: 18. CDR3: CASSFRRQGPTRMNTEAFF. The CDR3 nucleotides read TGTGCCAGCAGCTTTCGGAGACAGGGGCCCACTCGGATGAACACTGAAGCTTTCTTT.

The chain is built from TRBV5-4 and TRBJ2-3; a weak D match, TRBD2 (6 bases). The CDR3 loop spans 16 amino acids. V gave up 1 base and J gave up 1 base, with 13 bases separating them. Germline V gives CDR1 SGHNT, CDR2 YYREEE (reference sequence). CDR3 sequence: CASSLSRESGTDTQYF. DNA of the CDR3: TGTGCCAGCAGCTTGTCTCGGGAGAGCGGCACAGATACGCAGTATTTT.

The V gene is TRBV15, the J gene TRBJ2-1; tentative D call: TRBD2 (5 bases). Trimming left V 3 bases short and J 0 bases short, with 9 bases between. The CDR3 extends over 15 amino acids. Per the germline V gene, CDR1 is LNHNV and CDR2 is YYDKDF (reference sequence). CDR3 loop: CATSRDSSSYNEQFF. For the CDR3, the DNA is TGTGCCACCAGCAGGGACTCTAGCTCCTACAATGAGCAGTTCTTC.

This clone was counted between two and nine times. The CDR3 loop reads CASRQIGASGRYF. The CDR3 DNA follows: TGTGCCAGCAGACAAATAGGGGCTAGCGGCCGGTACTTC. The genes are TRBV11-2 and TRBJ2-7, with 7 bases fitting TRBD2. Germline V gene sequence: CDR1 SGHAT, CDR2 FQNNGV. This CDR3 contains 13 residues. Trimming removed 6 bases from V and 12 bases from J; junction bases left unmatched: 14.

DNA for the CDR3: TGCGCCAGCAGCGTCGGACAGGGGGAACGATCACCCCTCCACTTT. Amino acids: CASSVGQGERSPLHF. This chain links TRBV5-1 with TRBJ1-6; 10 bases agree with TRBD1. From germline, CDR1 is SGHRS and CDR2 YFSETQ. The CDR3 is 15 amino acids. The V and J ends lost 4 bases and 10 bases, in that order; junction bases with no gene match: 8. Full variable domain (missing parts from reference TRBV5-1 and TRBJ1-6): KAGVTQTPRYLIKTRGQQVTLSCSPISGHRSVSWYQQTPGQGLQFLFEYFSETQRNKGNFPGRFSGRQFSNSRSEMNVSTLELGDSALYLCASSVGQGERSPLHFGNGTRLTVT.

The chain carries TRBV5-1 and TRBJ2-7, with TRBD1 as a possible D gene (5 bases). The germline V gene has CDR1 SGHRS and CDR2 YFSETQ. Trimming shortened V by 5 bases and J by 1 base, and 16 bases separated the two germline ends. CDR3 length equals 15 residues. CDR3 sequence: CASRVTAWGSYEQYF. DNA of the CDR3: TGCGCCAGCAGAGTGACAGCTTGGGGATCCTACGAGCAGTACTTC.

The chain is built from TRBV6-6 and TRBJ2-5; D is tentatively TRBD1 or TRBD2 (6 bases each). V lost 6 bases and J 5 bases, leaving 13 bases between the germline ends. This CDR3 comprises 13 residues. Germline V gene data show CDR1 as MNHNY and CDR2 as SVGAGI (reference sequence). CDR3 nucleotide sequence: TGTGCCAGCAGCCTCAGGGGAGGTGAGACCCAGTACTTC. Its translation is CASSLRGGETQYF.

The rearrangement uses TRBV5-5 and TRBJ1-5; a weak D match, TRBD1 (5 bases). Trimming pared 0 bases from V and 3 bases from J, leaving 7 bases between. This CDR3 region has 14 residues. CDR1 is SGHKS, CDR2 YYEKEE, per germline (reference sequence). As DNA, the CDR3 is TGTGCCAGCAGCTTGGCAGGGAACAATCAGCCCCAGCATTTT. Its protein product is CASSLAGNNQPQHF.

The rearrangement uses TRBV6-1 and TRBJ2-5; tentatively, D is TRBD1 or TRBD2 (6 bases each). The CDR3 is 13 residues long. Germline-derived CDR1 and CDR2 are MNHNS and SASEGT. Between the trimmed V and J ends, which lost 8 bases and 3 bases, there was a span of 13 bases. The CDR3 protein is CASSRDNEETQYF. The CDR3 coding sequence is TGTGCCAGCTCGCGGGACAATGAAGAGACCCAGTACTTC.

This clone was seen at least ten times. This chain connects TRBV28 to TRBJ1-1; perhaps TRBD1 as D (6 bases). The V end was cut by 6 bases, the J end by 3 bases, with 8 bases between. This CDR3 is 12 amino acids long. CDR1 and CDR2 (germline): MDHEN, SYDVKM. The CDR3 spells CASRTGYTEAFF. The CDR3 DNA follows: TGTGCCAGCAGGACAGGTTACACTGAAGCTTTCTTT. Full variable domain (outside the CDR3, taken from reference TRBV28 and TRBJ1-1): DVKVTQSSRYLVKRTGEKVFLECVQDMDHENMFWYRQDPGLGLRLIYFSYDVKMKEKGDIPEGYSVSREKKERFSLILESASTNQTSMYLCASRTGYTEAFFGQGTRLTVV.

The chain recombines TRBV18 with TRBJ1-4; D gene unclear. Germline V lookup: CDR1 KGHSH, CDR2 LQKENI. The CDR3 consists of 12 residues. The V end lost 10 bases, the J end lost 7 bases, and 13 bases lay between the germline ends. CDR3 in amino acids: CATRTSREKLFF. As DNA, the CDR3 is TGTGCCACTAGGACCAGCCGTGAAAAACTGTTTTTT.

V usage is TRBV13 and J usage is TRBJ1-1, with D possibly TRBD1 on 5 matching bases. Deletions cut 5 bases from V and 4 bases from J, with 20 bases between. Germline V gene sequence: CDR1 PRHDT, CDR2 FYEKMQ (reference sequence). This CDR3 region has 16 residues. The CDR3 loop is CASSQRRGEGVTEAFF. DNA for the CDR3: TGTGCCAGCAGCCAAAGGAGGGGAGAGGGCGTCACTGAAGCTTTCTTT. The complete variable domain, with remaining parts taken from reference TRBV13 and TRBJ1-1, reads AAGVIQSPRHLIKEKRETATLKCYPIPRHDTVYWYQQGPGQDPQFLISFYEKMQSDKGSIPDRFSAQQFSDYHSELNMSSLELGDSALYFCASSQRRGEGVTEAFFGQGTRLTVV.

The V gene is TRBV28, the J gene TRBJ2-3; 7 nucleotides line up with TRBD2. CDR1 and CDR2 from the germline V gene are MDHEN and SYDVKM. Unmatched junction bases numbered 8, after V lost 6 bases and J lost 2 bases. This CDR3 contains 15 residues. For the CDR3, the DNA is TGTGCCAGCAGGGCTAGCGGCCAATACACAGATACGCAGTATTTT. It yields the protein CASRASGQYTDTQYF.

The chain recombines TRBV4-2 with TRBJ2-2; 9 bases map to TRBD1. J lost 4 bases, V lost 0 bases, and 12 bases had no gene match. From germline, CDR1 is LGHNA and CDR2 YNFKEQ. This CDR3 is built from 19 residues. The CDR3 DNA reads TGTGCCAGCAGCCAAGATCCCCGAGGGACAGGGAAAACCACCGGGGAGCTGTTTTTT. Its protein product is CASSQDPRGTGKTTGELFF.

V is TRBV7-9 and J is TRBJ2-5, with 7 bases identical to TRBD1. Per the germline V gene, CDR1 is SEHNR and CDR2 is FQNEAQ (reference sequence). Trimming cost V 7 bases and J 4 bases; bases outside gene matches: 9. This CDR3 is built from 14 residues. The CDR3 protein is CASIRQGVGETQYF. Written as DNA, the CDR3 is TGTGCCAGCATCAGACAGGGAGTTGGAGAGACCCAGTACTTC.

CDR3 protein: CASGPPEPTNEQFF. As DNA, the CDR3 is TGTGCTAGTGGTCCCCCAGAGCCCACTAATGAGCAGTTCTTC. The rearrangement uses TRBV12-5 and TRBJ2-1; D is uncertain. The V gene lost 5 bases and the J gene lost 7 bases, with 15 bases spanning the gap. Germline V lookup: CDR1 LGHNT, CDR2 FRNRAP. The CDR3 length is 14 residues.

On this clone: This likely traces to a read error, being one base from a far larger clone. The rearrangement joins TRBV2 to TRBJ2-7, with 8 nucleotides matching TRBD2. V shed 10 bases, J shed 1 base, and the junction held 12 bases outside the gene matches. The CDR3 spans 15 residues. Germline assignment: CDR1 SNHLY and CDR2 FYNNEI. The CDR3 sequence is CATPGAGGRSYEQYF. The CDR3 nucleotides read TGTGCCACACCCGGGGCTGGCGGGAGGTCCTACGAGCAGTACTTC.

The chain couples TRBV6-4 to TRBJ2-5; 9 nucleotides agree with TRBD1. The CDR3 has 18 amino acids. The germline gives CDR1 MRHNA, CDR2 SNTAGT. Germline trimming cut 2 bases from V and 7 bases from J; bases unmatched to any gene: 17. The CDR3, as DNA: TGTGCCAGCAGTGACGCCGAAGAGAAACAGGGGGCCCTAGGGACCCAGTACTTC. The encoded protein is CASSDAEEKQGALGTQYF.

The genes are TRBV10-3 and TRBJ2-3; TRBD1 matches 8 bases. Germline CDR1 reads ENHRY; CDR2 reads SYGVKD. The ends lost 3 bases at V and 0 bases at J; junction bases unmatched: 8. The CDR3 is 17 residues long. CDR3 sequence reads: CAISEGTGTSSTDTQYF. The CDR3 DNA reads as TGTGCCATCAGTGAAGGGACAGGCACCTCTAGCACAGATACGCAGTATTTT.